This is a list of T cell receptor beta chains from one sample in a study of T cell changes during pregnancy in multiple sclerosis. Clones were sequenced by immunoSEQ multiplex PCR, and TCRdb holds only the in-frame ones, with some missing. The sample has 65,000 to 85,000 clones, 94% seen once. The specimen comprised CD4+ T cells from peripheral blood mononuclear cells, sampled after pregnancy. The source is a female donor with multiple sclerosis, enrolled in a pregnancy study. CDR3s include the opening cysteine and the closing phenylalanine or tryptophan. A D gene is named only where the DNA matches it firmly. The listing skips clone size in some rows; elsewhere it reads once, few, many or a size class.

>-|TRBD1|TRBV7-9|TRBJ2-2
CASNQGQMNTGELFF
TGTGCCAGCAACCAGGGACAGATGAACACCGGGGAGCTGTTTTTT
>-|TRBD2|TRBV2|TRBJ2-1
CASSGSGAGGGYEQFF
TGTGCCAGCAGTGGGTCCGGAGCGGGAGGTGGCTATGAGCAGTTCTTC
>-|-|TRBV5-1|TRBJ2-3
CASSPTETTSTDTQYF
TGCGCCAGCAGCCCGACCGAGACAACTAGCACAGATACGCAGTATTTT
>-|-|TRBV19|TRBJ1-3
CASLSGRTGNTIYF
TGTGCCAGCCTGTCGGGGAGGACCGGAAACACCATATATTTT
>-|-|TRBV13|TRBJ2-2
CASSLNTYTGELFF
TGTGCCAGCAGCTTAAACACATACACCGGGGAGCTGTTTTTT
>-|-|TRBV2|TRBJ2-7
CASSKDSSLTYEQYF
TGTGCCAGCTCCAAGGACAGCAGTCTAACCTACGAGCAGTACTTC
>-|-|TRBV18|TRBJ2-4
CASSPLSEGDIQYF
TGTGCCAGCTCACCATTGTCAGAGGGGGACATTCAGTACTTC
>-|TRBD1|TRBV28|TRBJ2-7
CASSPPPTGARNEQYF
TGTGCCAGCAGCCCACCTCCGACAGGGGCCAGAAACGAGCAGTACTTC
>-|TRBD2|TRBV27|TRBJ2-5
CASSPRASGGRETQYF
TGTGCCAGCAGTCCCCGGGCTAGCGGGGGACGGGAGACCCAGTACTTC
>-|TRBD1|TRBV5-8|TRBJ2-7
CASSLDRGSRASYEQYF
TGTGCCAGCAGCTTGGACAGGGGTTCGCGAGCCTCCTACGAGCAGTACTTC
>-|TRBD2|TRBV11-1|TRBJ2-7
CASSLPAGGLSPYEQYF
TGTGCCAGCAGCTTACCAGCGGGAGGGTTGTCTCCTTACGAGCAGTACTTC
>-|-|TRBV5-5|TRBJ2-3
CASSLVGADTQYF
TGTGCCAGCAGCTTGGTTGGGGCGGATACGCAGTATTTT
>-|-|TRBV30|TRBJ1-1
CAWDRGSNGEAFF
TGTGCCTGGGATAGGGGCAGCAACGGTGAAGCTTTCTTT
>-|TRBD1|TRBV6-5|TRBJ1-6
CASTLTGKDSPLHF
TGTGCCAGCACCCTGACAGGGAAGGATTCACCCCTCCACTTT
>-|-|TRBV7-2|TRBJ1-1
CASTLGGANTEAFF
TGTGCCAGCACCCTTGGGGGGGCGAACACTGAAGCTTTCTTT
>-|-|TRBV5-5|TRBJ2-6
CASSLAGANVLTF
TGTGCCAGCAGCTTAGCCGGGGCCAACGTCCTGACTTTC
>-|TRBD2|TRBV11-3|TRBJ2-3
CASSFNSGIGDTQYF
TGTGCCAGCAGCTTTAATAGCGGGATAGGAGATACGCAGTATTTT
>-|-|TRBV19|TRBJ2-2
CASSIRGAGELFF
TGTGCCAGTAGTATCAGGGGGGCCGGGGAGCTGTTTTTT
>few|-|TRBV27|TRBJ2-3
CASSLLGQGGSTDTQYF
TGTGCCAGCAGTTTATTGGGCCAGGGAGGTAGCACAGATACGCAGTATTTT
>-|-|TRBV10-3|TRBJ2-6
CATSGAGANVLTF
TGTGCCACTTCAGGGGCTGGGGCCAACGTCCTGACTTTC
>-|TRBD2|TRBV19|TRBJ2-1
CASSNSGSPSGEQFF
TGTGCCAGTAGTAATAGCGGGAGCCCTAGCGGTGAGCAGTTCTTC
>-|TRBD1|TRBV28|TRBJ1-3
CASSSETLGQASGNTIYF
TGTGCCAGCAGTTCTGAAACTCTAGGACAGGCCTCTGGAAACACCATATATTTT
>-|-|TRBV19|TRBJ2-1
CASTSGAGGLGTYNEQFF
TGTGCCAGTACCTCGGGGGCAGGGGGTTTGGGAACCTACAATGAGCAGTTCTTC
>-|-|TRBV19|TRBJ2-7
CASSIDGQGSGTTREQYF
TGTGCCAGTAGTATAGATGGGCAGGGCTCCGGGACAACCCGCGAGCAGTACTTC
>-|-|TRBV27|TRBJ2-2
CASSPTEVGELFF
TGTGCCAGCAGTCCGACAGAGGTCGGGGAGCTGTTTTTT
>-|-|TRBV28|TRBJ2-1
CASSFSRGGYNEQFF
TGTGCCAGCAGTTTCTCTAGGGGGGGTTACAATGAGCAGTTCTTC
>once|TRBD2|TRBV5-1|TRBJ2-7
CASSLFAGGYEQYF
TGCGCCAGCAGCTTGTTTGCGGGAGGCTACGAGCAGTACTTC
>few|TRBD1|TRBV19|TRBJ1-3
CASIKTGTGNTIYF
TGTGCCAGTATCAAGACAGGGACTGGAAACACCATATATTTT
>-|TRBD2|TRBV7-9|TRBJ2-3
CASSLNSGGSADTQYF
TGTGCCAGCAGCTTAAATAGTGGCGGGAGCGCAGATACGCAGTATTTT
>once|TRBD2|TRBV27|TRBJ2-1
CASSPRLAGGPVGNEQFF
TGTGCCAGCAGTCCCCGACTAGCGGGAGGGCCTGTGGGCAATGAGCAGTTCTTC